The sequence of this TCR beta chain was determined in a study of T cell changes during pregnancy in multiple sclerosis. The germline CDR1 and CDR2 sequences are KGHSH and LQKENI. Trimming removed 6 bases from V and 5 bases from J, with 19 bases in between. The CDR3 is 15 residues long. Generated by immunoSEQ multiplex PCR, the TCRdb table keeps only in-frame clones and is missing some. The table lists over 50,000 clones, 92% of them singletons. The chain uses TRBV18 and TRBJ1-1; the D gene is possibly TRBD1 (5 bases). The source material was peripheral blood, sampled in the first trimester of pregnancy. The sequence came from a female donor with multiple sclerosis, enrolled in a pregnancy study. In DNA, the CDR3 is TGTGCCAGCTCCGTAAGGACATCGACGGAGACTGAAGCTTTCTTT. Translation: CASSVRTSTETEAFF.